The 17 T cell receptor beta chains below all came from one sample that was sequenced in a study of blood T cell repertoires in COVID-19. TCRdb's copy holds only in-frame clones and misses some; the assay was immunoSEQ multiplex PCR. The sample lists about 160,000 clones; 84% were seen once. Specimen: peripheral blood. These receptors were collected from a man aged 40-55 years who had recovered from COVID-19.

CDR3 loop: CSANRVGEQYF. CDR3 in DNA: TGCAGTGCTAACAGGGTCGGGGAGCAGTACTTC. This chain links TRBV20-1 with TRBJ2-7; a possible D gene is TRBD1 (6 bases). CDR1 DFQATT and CDR2 SNEGSKA come from the germline V gene (reference sequence). The germline V and J ends were trimmed by 4 bases and 7 bases, with 11 bases remaining between them. The length of the CDR3 is 11 residues.

This clone was counted between two and nine times. The chain recombines TRBV13 with TRBJ2-7, with a tentative D call TRBD2 (6 bases). Germline V gives CDR1 PRHDT, CDR2 FYEKMQ (reference sequence). V was clipped by 5 bases and J by 1 base, with 15 bases between them. This CDR3 has 15 amino acids. CDR3 in DNA: TGTGCCAGCAGCCCCGGGACTCCCTCTTCCTACGAGCAGTACTTC. Translated: CASSPGTPSSYEQYF.

This clone was counted between two and nine times. For the CDR3, the DNA is TGCGCCAGCGATAGGACGGGACAGATTAATCAGCCCCAGCATTTT. It codes for CASDRTGQINQPQHF. The chain uses TRBV10-2 and TRBJ1-5, with TRBD1 identical over 7 bases. The V gene's germline CDR1 is WSHSY and CDR2 SAAADI. J was trimmed by 4 bases and V by 8 bases; bases with no gene match: 11. The CDR3 has 15 amino acids.

The chain uses TRBV11-3 and TRBJ2-1; D gene unclear. This CDR3 has 13 amino acids. V gave up 0 bases and J gave up 9 bases, with 9 bases separating them. CDR1 and CDR2 (germline): SGHNT, YENEEA. DNA of the CDR3: TGTGCCAGCAGCTTAGATCAGCGAACTGAGCAGTTCTTC. This sequence encodes CASSLDQRTEQFF.

This sequence joins TRBV2 and TRBJ2-2; 7 bases map to TRBD2. Losses at the gene ends were 6 bases for V and 4 bases for J; bases not matched to a gene: 5. The CDR3 sequence is 14 residues long. The germline CDR1 and CDR2 sequences are SNHLY and FYNNEI. The DNA of the CDR3 is TGTGCCAGCAGGGACCTAGCGGTCACCGGGGAGCTGTTTTTT. Protein: CASRDLAVTGELFF.

This clone was recorded only once. The chain couples TRBV7-2 to TRBJ1-2; D is ambiguous. Germline V gives CDR1 SGHTA, CDR2 FQGNSA. There are 13 residues in the CDR3. Trimming took 1 base from V and 6 from J, leaving 9 bases between them. CDR3 sequence reads: CASSLEFGNGYTF. The CDR3 coding sequence is TGTGCCAGCAGCTTAGAGTTCGGTAATGGCTACACCTTC.

The genes are TRBV19 and TRBJ1-2; D possibly corresponds to TRBD1 (5 bases). Trimming removed 3 bases at V and 4 bases at J, with 21 bases between. The CDR3 spans 17 residues. Germline CDR1 and CDR2: LNHDA and SQIVND (reference sequence). The CDR3 nucleotides read TGTGCCAGTAGTATTCAAACGGAGCCCAGACAGAGCTATGGCTACACCTTC. Encoded protein: CASSIQTEPRQSYGYTF.

This clone was seen a handful of times. V and J are TRBV21-1 and TRBJ2-1; the D call in the table, TRBD1, was not verified against the DNA. TRBV21-1 is shown as a pseudogene. The CDR3 length is 16 residues. The CDR3 DNA sequence: TGTGCCAGCAGCGCGACAGGGGAAAGGACCTACAATGAGCAGTTCTTC. Encoded protein: CASSATGERTYNEQFF.

The rearrangement links TRBV11-2 to TRBJ2-1; 13 bases match TRBD2. The CDR3 sequence is 15 residues long. Germline V lookup: CDR1 SGHAT, CDR2 FQNNGV. Trimming took 5 bases from V and 4 from J; bases not matched to a gene: 2. The CDR3 nucleotides are TGTGCCAGCAGCCGGGGACTAGCGGGGTACAATGAGCAGTTCTTC. Its protein is CASSRGLAGYNEQFF.

This clone was detected only a few times. J is TRBJ1-1 and V is TRBV7-2; perhaps TRBD1 as D (5 bases). The V end lost 6 bases, the J end lost 4 bases, and 15 bases lay between the germline ends. This CDR3 region has 14 residues. Germline V CDR1 and CDR2: SGHTA, FQGNSA. Here the CDR3 DNA reads TGTGCCAGCAGTTCTCAGGGTTTCCGCACTGAAGCTTTCTTT. Encoded protein: CASSSQGFRTEAFF.

In its sample, this clone was seen a few times. The gene calls are TRBV5-6 and TRBJ1-5; D is possibly TRBD1 (6 bases). This CDR3 region has 15 residues. Germline V gives CDR1 SGHDT, CDR2 YYEEEE. The V gene lost 2 bases and the J gene lost 4 bases, with 13 bases spanning the gap. The CDR3 nucleotides read TGTGCCAGCAGCTTTGGCAGGGGAGGGAATCAGCCCCAGCATTTT. It is translated as CASSFGRGGNQPQHF.

The chain couples TRBV2 to TRBJ1-4; tentatively, D is TRBD1 (5 bases). The CDR3 runs 13 residues. V was cut by 9 bases and J by 5 bases, with 13 bases left in between. Per germline, CDR1 SNHLY and CDR2 FYNNEI. CDR3 loop: CASGSGMNEKLFF. CDR3 nucleotide sequence: TGTGCCAGTGGTTCAGGGATGAATGAAAAACTGTTTTTT.

This clone was counted a few times. The chain recombines TRBV7-2 with TRBJ1-2, with no clear D. Germline values: CDR1 SGHTA, CDR2 FQGNSA. This CDR3 region has 13 residues. The V and J ends lost 7 bases and 8 bases respectively, with 17 bases between them. CDR3 sequence (DNA): TGTGCCAGCAAGCCCGGACTGAACCGGGGCTACACCTTC. Protein product: CASKPGLNRGYTF.

V usage is TRBV9 and J usage is TRBJ1-2; D is ambiguous. V was pared by 0 bases and J by 3 bases, with 9 bases between. This CDR3 spans 14 amino acids. The germline CDR1 and CDR2 sequences are SGDLS and YYNGEE. The CDR3 DNA sequence: TGTGCCAGCAGCGTAGGAGGGTACGACTATGGCTACACCTTC. It specifies CASSVGGYDYGYTF.

This chain connects TRBV9 to TRBJ1-2; weak D call: TRBD1 (5 bases). Germline CDR1 is SGDLS and CDR2 is YYNGEE. V was clipped by 3 bases and J by 8 bases, with 20 bases between them. The CDR3 has 15 amino acids. CDR3 sequence reads: CASSGGEALRGGYTF. The CDR3 nucleotides are TGTGCCAGCAGCGGGGGGGAGGCCCTACGTGGGGGCTACACCTTC.

The chain has TRBV7-2 and TRBJ2-3; 10 bases fit TRBD2. The CDR3 has 16 amino acids. Germline V gives CDR1 SGHTA, CDR2 FQGNSA. Unmatched junction bases numbered 5, after V lost 5 bases and J lost 0 bases. The CDR3 protein is CASSRSSGSSTDTQYF. In nucleotides, the CDR3 is TGTGCCAGCAGCAGGTCTAGCGGGAGTAGCACAGATACGCAGTATTTT.

The CDR3 loop reads CAITGGTEAFF. CDR3 nucleotides: TGTGCCATCACAGGGGGCACTGAAGCTTTCTTT. This chain links TRBV10-3 with TRBJ1-1; 7 nucleotides align to TRBD1. Germline V gene sequence: CDR1 ENHRY, CDR2 SYGVKD. The length of the CDR3 is 11 residues. With V trimmed by 7 bases and J by 4 bases, 0 bases remained unmatched.